This TCR beta chain was retrieved from a study of blood T cells in healthy people across ages. About the research overall: Per every two T cells, about one barcoded beta molecule was captured by template switching. Findings of the study overall: Unsorted PBMC input precluded a conclusive naive versus antigen-experienced comparison.

The CDR3 runs 13 residues. V lost 2 bases to trimming and J lost 5 bases, with 10 bases between them. Germline values: CDR1 SGDLS, CDR2 YYNGEE. It was with a sample-barcoded 5' primer and a J-beta primer mix that a second PCR of roughly 7 to 12 cycles was run. TCRdb independently ran MiXCR on the 5' RACE reads; one entry per CDR3 protein. This sample yields more than 700,000 distinct CDR3 sequences, of which approximately 53% are seen a single time; about 42% belongs to the top ten. For this clonotype: Antigen unknown.

The V call is TRBV9, the J call TRBJ2-5; TRBD1 or TRBD2 may be the D gene (6 bases each). Material for sequencing was blood. The sequence was collected from an elderly man in good health. Written as DNA, the CDR3 is TGTGCCAGCAGCGTCGGGGGCTTGGAGACCCAGTACTTC. Amino acids: CASSVGGLETQYF.